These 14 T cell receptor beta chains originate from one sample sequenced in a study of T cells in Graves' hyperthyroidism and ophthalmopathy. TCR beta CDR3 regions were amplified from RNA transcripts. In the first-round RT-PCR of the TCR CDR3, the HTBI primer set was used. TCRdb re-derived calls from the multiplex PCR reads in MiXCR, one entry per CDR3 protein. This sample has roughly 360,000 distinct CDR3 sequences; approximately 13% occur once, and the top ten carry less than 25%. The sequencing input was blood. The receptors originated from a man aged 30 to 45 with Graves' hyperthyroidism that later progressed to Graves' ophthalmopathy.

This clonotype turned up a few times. The CDR3 nucleotides read TGTGCCAGCACCCTATCTGTAGGGAGGTATGAGCAGTTCTTC. The encoded protein is CASTLSVGRYEQFF. V usage is TRBV11-2 and J usage is TRBJ2-1, with a possible D match to TRBD2 (6 bases). V dropped 7 bases and J dropped 8 bases, with 18 bases sitting between them. This CDR3 contains 14 residues. Germline V gene data show CDR1 as SGHAT and CDR2 as FQNNGV.

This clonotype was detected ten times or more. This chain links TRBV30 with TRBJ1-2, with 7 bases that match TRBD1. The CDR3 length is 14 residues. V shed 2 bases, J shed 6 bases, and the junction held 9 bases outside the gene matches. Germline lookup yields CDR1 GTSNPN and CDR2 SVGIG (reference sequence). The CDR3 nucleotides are TGTGCCTGGAGTTTCCAGGGGGTCGGTGATGGCTACACCTTC. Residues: CAWSFQGVGDGYTF.

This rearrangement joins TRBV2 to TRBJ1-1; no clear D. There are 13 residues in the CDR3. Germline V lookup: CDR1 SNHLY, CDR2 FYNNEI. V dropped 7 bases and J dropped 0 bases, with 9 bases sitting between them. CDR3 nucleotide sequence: TGTGCCAGCACGGGCTTTATGAACACTGAAGCTTTCTTT. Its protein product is CASTGFMNTEAFF.

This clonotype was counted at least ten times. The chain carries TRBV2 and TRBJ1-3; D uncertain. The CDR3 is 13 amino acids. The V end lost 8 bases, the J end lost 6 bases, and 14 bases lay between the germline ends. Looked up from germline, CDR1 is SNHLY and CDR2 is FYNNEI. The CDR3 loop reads CASSVPEKNTIYF. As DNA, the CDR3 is TGTGCCAGCTCGGTTCCAGAAAAAAACACCATATATTTT. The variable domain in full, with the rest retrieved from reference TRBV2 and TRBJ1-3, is EPEVTQTPSHQVTQMGQEVILRCVPISNHLYFYWYRQILGQKVEFLVSFYNNEISEKSEIFDDQFSVERPDGSNFTLKIRSTKLEDSAMYFCASSVPEKNTIYFGEGSWLTVV.

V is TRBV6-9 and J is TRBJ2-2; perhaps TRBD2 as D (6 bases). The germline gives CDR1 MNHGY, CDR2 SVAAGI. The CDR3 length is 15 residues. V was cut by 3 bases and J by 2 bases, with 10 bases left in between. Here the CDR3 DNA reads TGTGCCAGCAGTTACCGGGGGTCCAACACCGGGGAGCTGTTTTTT. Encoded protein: CASSYRGSNTGELFF.

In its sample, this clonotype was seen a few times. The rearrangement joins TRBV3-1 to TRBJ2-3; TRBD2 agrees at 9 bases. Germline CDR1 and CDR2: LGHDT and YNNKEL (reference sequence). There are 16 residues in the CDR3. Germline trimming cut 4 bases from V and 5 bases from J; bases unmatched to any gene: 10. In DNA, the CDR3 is TGTGCCAGCAGCCCTACTTGGCGGGGGGGCGAAGATACGCAGTATTTT. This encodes CASSPTWRGGEDTQYF.

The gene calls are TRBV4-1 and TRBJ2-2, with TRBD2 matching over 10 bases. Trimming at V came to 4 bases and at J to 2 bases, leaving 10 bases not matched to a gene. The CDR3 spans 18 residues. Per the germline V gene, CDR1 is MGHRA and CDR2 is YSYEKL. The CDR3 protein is CASSPLLSGGANTGELFF. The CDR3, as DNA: TGCGCCAGCAGCCCCCTCTTGAGCGGGGGGGCCAACACCGGGGAGCTGTTTTTT.

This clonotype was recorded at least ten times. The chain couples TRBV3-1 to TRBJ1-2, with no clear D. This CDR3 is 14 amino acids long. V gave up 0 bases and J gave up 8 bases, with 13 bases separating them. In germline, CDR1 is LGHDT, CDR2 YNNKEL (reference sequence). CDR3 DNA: TGTGCCAGCAGCCAAGAAGGTGGGCCATGGGGCTACACCTTC. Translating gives CASSQEGGPWGYTF.

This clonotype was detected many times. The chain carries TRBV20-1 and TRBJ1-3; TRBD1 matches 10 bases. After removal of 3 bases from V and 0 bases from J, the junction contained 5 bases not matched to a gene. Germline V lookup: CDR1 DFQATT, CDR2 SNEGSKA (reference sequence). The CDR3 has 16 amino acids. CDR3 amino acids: CSASPTGGGSGNTIYF. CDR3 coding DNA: TGCAGTGCTAGCCCGACAGGGGGCGGCTCTGGAAACACCATATATTTT.

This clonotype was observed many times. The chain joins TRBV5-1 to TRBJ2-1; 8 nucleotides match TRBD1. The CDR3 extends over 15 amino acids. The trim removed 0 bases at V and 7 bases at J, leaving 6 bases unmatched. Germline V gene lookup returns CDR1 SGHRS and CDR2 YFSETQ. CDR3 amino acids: CASSLGQGARNEQFF. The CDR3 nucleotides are TGCGCCAGCAGCTTGGGTCAGGGGGCGAGGAATGAGCAGTTCTTC.

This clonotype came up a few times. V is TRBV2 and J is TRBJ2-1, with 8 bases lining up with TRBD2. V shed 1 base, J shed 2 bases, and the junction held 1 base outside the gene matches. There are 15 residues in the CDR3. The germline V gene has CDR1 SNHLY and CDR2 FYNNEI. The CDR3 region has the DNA TGTGCCAGCAGTGAAGAAGCGGGGGCCTACAATGAGCAGTTCTTC. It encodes CASSEEAGAYNEQFF.

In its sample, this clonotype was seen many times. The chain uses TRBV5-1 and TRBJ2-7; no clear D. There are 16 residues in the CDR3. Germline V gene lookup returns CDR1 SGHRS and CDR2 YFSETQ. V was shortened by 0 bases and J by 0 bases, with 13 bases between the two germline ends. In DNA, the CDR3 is TGCGCCAGCAGCTTGGGGTCGCTGGGCTTCTCCTACGAGCAGTACTTC. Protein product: CASSLGSLGFSYEQYF. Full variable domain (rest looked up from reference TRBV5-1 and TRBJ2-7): KAGVTQTPRYLIKTRGQQVTLSCSPISGHRSVSWYQQTPGQGLQFLFEYFSETQRNKGNFPGRFSGRQFSNSRSEMNVSTLELGDSALYLCASSLGSLGFSYEQYFGPGTRLTVT.

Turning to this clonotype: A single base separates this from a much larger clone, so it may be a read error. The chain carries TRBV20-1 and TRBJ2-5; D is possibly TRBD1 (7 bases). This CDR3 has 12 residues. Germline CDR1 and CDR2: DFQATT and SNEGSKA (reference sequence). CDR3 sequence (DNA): TGCAGTGCTCCAGGGGGGTCTGAGACCCAGTGCTTC. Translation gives CSAPGGSETQCF.

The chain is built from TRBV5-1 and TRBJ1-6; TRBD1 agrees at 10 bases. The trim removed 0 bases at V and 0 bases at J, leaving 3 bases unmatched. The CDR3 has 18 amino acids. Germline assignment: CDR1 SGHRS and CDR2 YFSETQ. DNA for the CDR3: TGCGCCAGCAGCTTGGCGGGGACAGGGGACTCCTATAATTCACCCCTCCACTTT. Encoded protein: CASSLAGTGDSYNSPLHF.